These 24 T cell receptor beta chains came from one sample sequenced in a study of early T cells in non-severe SARS-CoV-2 infection. TCRdb re-called the 5' RACE reads with MiXCR, one entry per CDR3 protein. This sample has about 37,000 distinct CDR3 sequences, with approximately 8% found just once. The material was whole blood, obtained at baseline. Every receptor here comes from an adult who was a healthcare worker with PCR-confirmed SARS-CoV-2 infection or an uninfected control (not recorded which).

This chain links TRBV4-1 with TRBJ2-7; the D gene is possibly TRBD2 (5 bases). Germline CDR1 MGHRA, CDR2 YSYEKL. V lost 0 bases to trimming and J lost 1 base, with 22 bases between them. The CDR3 is 19 amino acids. CDR3 DNA sequence: TGCGCCAGCAGCCAAGATCCCTCCGGGTTCGGGGTCCCTTCCTACGAGCAGTACTTC. It yields the protein CASSQDPSGFGVPSYEQYF.

The chain has TRBV28 and TRBJ2-2; TRBD1 is a possible D gene (6 bases). The V and J ends lost 3 bases and 4 bases respectively, with 12 bases between them. The CDR3 is 15 amino acids. Germline CDR1 MDHEN, CDR2 SYDVKM. CDR3: CASSFLGQSTGELFF. CDR3 in DNA: TGTGCCAGCAGTTTTTTAGGACAGTCCACCGGGGAGCTGTTTTTT.

This chain joins TRBV20-1 and TRBJ2-1, with D possibly being TRBD2 (7 bases). The germline V gene encodes CDR1 DFQATT and CDR2 SNEGSKA (reference sequence). The CDR3 sequence is 14 residues long. V was trimmed by 6 bases and J by 3 bases, leaving 15 bases between them. This chain's CDR3 is CSARGASDYNEQFF. The CDR3 DNA sequence: TGCAGTGCCCGGGGGGCTAGCGACTACAATGAGCAGTTCTTC.

This clonotype was counted at least ten times. The chain joins TRBV30 to TRBJ1-5, with D unclear. With 0 bases removed from V and 11 bases from J, the gap between germline ends came to 11 bases. Germline lookup yields CDR1 GTSNPN and CDR2 SVGIG (reference sequence). The CDR3 sequence is 12 residues long. The CDR3 protein is CAWSVGREAQHF. The CDR3 region has the DNA TGTGCCTGGAGTGTAGGGAGGGAGGCCCAGCATTTT.

This clonotype was picked up a small number of times. J is TRBJ2-1 and V is TRBV5-5; possibly TRBD2 for D (5 bases). The germline V gene encodes CDR1 SGHKS and CDR2 YYEKEE (reference sequence). Trimming cost V 0 bases and J 9 bases, with 13 bases left between them. The CDR3 covers 14 residues. The CDR3 sequence: CASSLDPNGGEQFF. The CDR3 DNA reads as TGTGCCAGCAGCTTGGACCCAAACGGAGGTGAGCAGTTCTTC.

The chain has TRBV7-9 and TRBJ2-1, with TRBD2 matching 12 bases. The germline V gene encodes CDR1 SEHNR and CDR2 FQNEAQ (reference sequence). Losses at the gene ends were 4 bases for V and 7 bases for J; bases not matched to a gene: 17. The CDR3 has 19 amino acids. The CDR3 DNA is TGTGCCAGCAGCTCAAAGACGACGAAACTAGCGGGGGGTTTAAATGAGCAGTTCTTC. It specifies CASSSKTTKLAGGLNEQFF.

This clonotype was observed many times. V and J are TRBV29-1 and TRBJ1-4, with D perhaps matching TRBD1 (6 bases). The CDR3 length is 15 residues. The V and J ends lost 0 bases and 8 bases respectively, with 16 bases between them. Germline CDR1 SQVTM, CDR2 ANQGSEA. CDR3 amino acids: CSVEDPRTVTEKLFF. CDR3 in DNA: TGCAGCGTTGAAGATCCCCGGACAGTCACCGAAAAACTGTTTTTT. The full variable domain, its missing parts supplied by reference TRBV29-1 and TRBJ1-4, is SAVISQKPSRDICQRGTSLTIQCQVDSQVTMMFWYRQQPGQSLTLIATANQGSEATYESGFVIDKFPISRPNLTFSTLTVSNMSPEDSSIYLCSVEDPRTVTEKLFFGSGTQLSVL.

This clonotype was observed at least ten times. J is TRBJ1-1 and V is TRBV18, with no clear D. The CDR3 is made up of 16 amino acids. The germline V gene has CDR1 KGHSH and CDR2 LQKENI. V shed 4 bases and J shed 7 bases, with 22 bases lying between them. The DNA of the CDR3 is TGTGCCAGCTCACTTTCTTTGTCGGGCCCTGCCAATGAAGCTTTCTTT. Amino acids: CASSLSLSGPANEAFF.

This clonotype was observed many times. The V gene is TRBV11-2, the J gene TRBJ2-5; D gene uncertain. The V gene's germline CDR1 is SGHAT and CDR2 FQNNGV. Trimming took off 3 bases at V and 1 base at J, with 6 bases between the two ends. The CDR3 sequence is 13 residues long. CDR3 nucleotide sequence: TGTGCCAGCAGCTTCGGTGGCCAAGAGACCCAGTACTTC. It specifies CASSFGGQETQYF.

The chain uses TRBV4-1 and TRBJ1-2; 7 bases are shared with TRBD1. Germline CDR1 MGHRA, CDR2 YSYEKL. Unmatched junction bases numbered 5, after V lost 0 bases and J lost 4 bases. This CDR3 spans 15 amino acids. DNA for the CDR3: TGCGCCAGCAGCCAAGATCTACAGGGGAGCTATGGCTACACCTTC. Translating gives CASSQDLQGSYGYTF.

This clonotype was detected many times. V is TRBV7-9 and J is TRBJ2-1; possibly TRBD1 for D (5 bases). The CDR3 consists of 13 residues. V dropped 7 bases and J dropped 8 bases, with 15 bases sitting between them. Germline values: CDR1 SEHNR, CDR2 FQNEAQ (reference sequence). The CDR3 loop is CASTVPPRDEQFF. The DNA for the CDR3 is TGTGCCAGCACCGTCCCTCCCAGGGATGAGCAGTTCTTC. Full variable domain (rest looked up from reference TRBV7-9 and TRBJ2-1): DTGVSQNPRHKITKRGQNVTFRCDPISEHNRLYWYRQTLGQGPEFLTYFQNEAQLEKSRLLSDRFSAERPKGSFSTLEIQRTEQGDSAMYLCASTVPPRDEQFFGPGTRLTVL.

The sample holds many counts of this clonotype. V and J are TRBV19 and TRBJ2-7, with 7 bases that match TRBD1. The V gene's germline CDR1 is LNHDA and CDR2 SQIVND (reference sequence). V gave up 9 bases and J gave up 2 bases; unmatched junction bases: 4. This CDR3 is built from 12 residues. CDR3 DNA: TGTGCCAGCTCCGACAGGGCCTACGAGCAGTACTTC. Its protein is CASSDRAYEQYF.

V gene TRBV5-1 combines with J gene TRBJ2-1; D unresolved. Germline V lookup: CDR1 SGHRS, CDR2 YFSETQ. V was trimmed by 5 bases and J by 0 bases, leaving 9 bases between them. CDR3 length equals 14 residues. DNA of the CDR3: TGCGCCAGCAGAGAAAAGGACTCCTACAATGAGCAGTTCTTC. This translates into CASREKDSYNEQFF.

This chain uses TRBV20-1 with TRBJ2-1; D unclear. CDR1 and CDR2 from the germline V gene are DFQATT and SNEGSKA (reference sequence). The ends were cut back, 7 bases at V and 1 base at J, with 8 bases in the middle. The CDR3 has 12 residues. CDR3 protein: CSVGSSYNEQFF. The CDR3 DNA is TGCAGTGTGGGATCTTCCTACAATGAGCAGTTCTTC.

This clonotype appeared many times. This chain uses TRBV6-5 with TRBJ1-2, with TRBD1 matching 8 bases. The CDR3 totals 17 residues. Germline CDR1 MNHEY, CDR2 SVGAGI. The trim removed 0 bases at V and 0 bases at J, leaving 6 bases unmatched. The CDR3: CASSYSAGGMSNYGYTF. The DNA for the CDR3 is TGTGCCAGCAGTTACTCGGCAGGGGGCATGTCTAACTATGGCTACACCTTC.

This clonotype has only a few counts. The chain has TRBV5-6 and TRBJ2-6; 7 bases fit TRBD1. Germline-derived CDR1 and CDR2 are SGHDT and YYEEEE. The ends lost 0 bases at V and 2 bases at J; junction bases unmatched: 5. There are 17 residues in the CDR3. The CDR3 here is CASSLDRGDPGANVLTF. The CDR3 DNA is TGTGCCAGCAGCTTGGACAGGGGAGATCCTGGGGCCAACGTCCTGACTTTC.

This clonotype was detected ten times or more. This chain links TRBV4-1 with TRBJ1-5; D unclear. V was cut by 0 bases and J by 10 bases, with 10 bases left in between. Germline V gene sequence: CDR1 MGHRA, CDR2 YSYEKL. This CDR3 comprises 13 residues. The CDR3 DNA is TGCGCCAGCAGCCAAGATTATGGGATCCCCCAGCATTTT. Translation gives CASSQDYGIPQHF.

This chain connects TRBV5-1 to TRBJ1-6; the D is unclear. Trimming removed 4 bases from V and 8 bases from J, with 10 bases in between. The CDR3 length is 13 residues. Germline V lookup: CDR1 SGHRS, CDR2 YFSETQ. The CDR3 sequence is CASSEPGDSPLHF. The CDR3 region has the DNA TGCGCCAGCAGCGAACCTGGGGATTCACCCCTCCACTTT.

This clonotype has a count of ten or more. V and J are TRBV10-1 and TRBJ2-5; 8 nucleotides match TRBD2. The CDR3 length is 15 residues. CDR1 is WNHNN and CDR2 is SYGVQD in the germline V gene (reference sequence). After removal of 7 bases from V and 0 bases from J, the junction contained 7 bases not matched to a gene. The CDR3 bases are TGCGCCAGCATTATAAGGCGGGGGGACCAAGAGACCCAGTACTTC. Amino acids: CASIIRRGDQETQYF.

This chain uses TRBV5-1 with TRBJ2-7, with TRBD2 identical over 10 bases. The CDR3 spans 16 residues. With 4 bases clipped from V and 4 bases from J, the junction kept 11 bases outside the gene matches. Germline CDR1 reads SGHRS; CDR2 reads YFSETQ. CDR3 nucleotide sequence: TGCGCCAGCAGCCTAAGTCCTAGCGGGGGCCTTTACGAGCAGTACTTC. Encoded protein: CASSLSPSGGLYEQYF.

The rearrangement links TRBV28 to TRBJ2-2; D call uncertain. This CDR3 is built from 12 residues. Trimming pared 3 bases from V and 4 bases from J, leaving 3 bases between. Germline values: CDR1 MDHEN, CDR2 SYDVKM. CDR3: CASSFFTGELFF. The CDR3 DNA is TGTGCCAGCAGTTTCTTCACCGGGGAGCTGTTTTTT.

The chain is built from TRBV9 and TRBJ2-2; 8 bases map to TRBD2. This CDR3 is built from 13 residues. The V segment lost 5 bases and the J segment 7 bases; nucleotides outside the gene matches: 4. The V gene's germline CDR1 is SGDLS and CDR2 YYNGEE. The CDR3 spells CASRAGAGGELFF. Here the CDR3 DNA reads TGTGCCAGCAGAGCGGGGGCGGGCGGGGAGCTGTTTTTT.

The rearrangement joins TRBV20-1 to TRBJ1-5; 9 nucleotides match TRBD1. The CDR3 totals 16 residues. Germline-derived CDR1 and CDR2 are DFQATT and SNEGSKA (reference sequence). The trim removed 1 base at V and 7 bases at J, leaving 11 bases unmatched. The CDR3 bases are TGCAGTGCTAGAGTAACAGGGGGCGGCGGTAGCCAGCCCCAGCATTTT. Its translation: CSARVTGGGGSQPQHF.

J is TRBJ2-2 and V is TRBV5-8; 7 bases are shared with TRBD1. The germline V gene encodes CDR1 SGHTS and CDR2 YDEGEE. J was trimmed by 0 bases and V by 3 bases; bases with no gene match: 5. This CDR3 has 16 amino acids. CDR3 amino acids: CASSSGQAANTGELFF. Here the CDR3 DNA reads TGTGCCAGCAGCTCAGGACAGGCCGCGAACACCGGGGAGCTGTTTTTT. Complete variable domain (other parts from reference TRBV5-8 and TRBJ2-2): EAGVTQSPTHLIKTRGQQATLRCSPISGHTSVYWYQQALGLGLQFLLWYDEGEERNRGNFPPRFSGRQFPNYSSELNVNALELEDSALYLCASSSGQAANTGELFFGEGSRLTVL.